The T cell receptor beta chain described here comes from a study of identical twins. TCRdb re-called the 5' RACE reads through MiXCR, storing one row per CDR3 protein. This sample carries around 340,000 distinct CDR3 sequences, around 9.7% of them seen once, and the ten largest clones take roughly 8.7%. No donor was unhealthy or non-Caucasian. The CDR3 has 16 amino acids. The V segment lost 3 bases and the J segment 5 bases; nucleotides outside the gene matches: 11. This clonotype was recorded a few times. What was sequenced was naive T cells sorted from blood. This TCR came from a woman aged 50 to 60 in good health. This chain links TRBV12-3 or TRBV12-4 with TRBJ2-5; 8 bases map to TRBD2. This CDR3 is CASSFLSGSGGETQYF. The CDR3 DNA reads TGTGCCAGCAGTTTTTTGAGCGGGAGTGGCGGGGAGACCCAGTACTTC.